This TCR beta chain was obtained from a study of blood T cell repertoires in COVID-19. For the study at large: Sites in the United States, Italy and Spain provided acute and convalescent COVID-19 samples. Nucleic acid was either cDNA or gDNA, and it came from T cells, B-cell-depleted T cells, or PBMCs.

The CDR3 runs to 16 residues. Per the germline V gene, CDR1 is SGHAT and CDR2 is FQNNGV. V lost 2 bases to trimming and J lost 1 base; unmatched junction nucleotides: 4. As handled by the study authors: Nucleated cell counts were estimated from reference gene primer amplification. Measured with immunoSEQ multiplex PCR; TCRdb has only the in-frame clones, and not every one. V and J calls and clone size are those listed in that table; D and trimming were worked out from the DNA. The data show more than 300,000 clones, 86% seen once. The sequencing sample was made of peripheral blood. The receptor comes from a woman between 45 and 60 years old with acute or convalescent COVID-19. The V and J genes are TRBV11-2 and TRBJ2-1, with 8 bases aligning to TRBD2. The CDR3 here is CASSLLSGSSYNEQFF. The CDR3 region has the DNA TGTGCCAGCAGCTTACTGAGCGGGAGTTCCTACAATGAGCAGTTCTTC. Together with reference TRBV11-2 and TRBJ2-1, the CDR3 gives the full variable domain: EAGVAQSPRYKIIEKRQSVAFWCNPISGHATLYWYQQILGQGPKLLIQFQNNGVVDDSQLPKDRFSAERLKGVDSTLKIQPAKLEDSAVYLCASSLLSGSSYNEQFFGPGTRLTVL.